This is a list of T cell receptor beta chains from one sample in a study of regulatory T cells in long-lasting Graves disease. Using its own MiXCR run on the multiplex PCR reads, TCRdb lists one record per CDR3 protein. The table includes fewer than 500,000 distinct CDR3 sequences, around 15% detected once. These data also formed part of another study, on T cells in Graves' hyperthyroidism and ophthalmopathy.

The sample was peripheral blood mononuclear cells (PBMCs), taken at new diagnosis, from a patient treated with antithyroid drugs. These receptors all stem from a man aged 40-49 years with Graves disease. Both conserved end residues are part of each CDR3. The D gene is left open where the match is weak.

>TRBD1|15|TRBV6-5|TRBJ2-5
CASSWGQGWVETQYF
>TRBD2|17|TRBV15|TRBJ2-7
CATSTWTSGINPYEQYF
>-|15|TRBV3-1|TRBJ2-7
CASSQDGGGTYEQYF
>-|14|TRBV4-1|TRBJ1-2
CASSQDGPLGGYTF
>TRBD2|15|TRBV7-2|TRBJ2-1
CASSLGTSEYNEQFF
>TRBD2|13|TRBV24-1|TRBJ2-5
CATSEAGKETQYF
>-|17|TRBV7-9|TRBJ2-1
CASSSLFGVSSYNEQFF
>TRBD2|15|TRBV5-4|TRBJ2-7
CASSGGRAPGYEQYF
>TRBD1|19|TRBV29-1|TRBJ2-1
CSVGTGGRPPLGSYNEQFF
>TRBD1|15|TRBV28|TRBJ2-3
CASSLQGAYTDTQYF